These 24 T cell receptor beta chains came from one sample sequenced in a study of T cells in women clearing cervical HPV infection. Some clones are missing from TCRdb's copy, which holds only in-frame ones; the method was immunoSEQ multiplex PCR. The sample includes roughly 48,000 clones. What was sequenced was blood buffy coat. The receptors stem from a woman aged 18 to 75 with a cervical HPV16 infection that either progressed to CIN3+ or cleared (not recorded which).

For this clone: The CDR3 is cut off 3 residues early in the read; its end comes from the germline J gene. The rearrangement uses TRBV19 and TRBJ1-4; 8 bases agree with TRBD1. V trimming: 5 bases; J trimming: 7 bases; junction bases outside the gene matches: 9. The CDR3 loop spans 15 amino acids. CDR1 and CDR2 from the germline V gene are LNHDA and SQIVND (reference sequence). The DNA read from the CDR3 is TGTGCCAGTAGTCCGGACAGGGTTGGAGTTGAAAAA. The encoded protein is CASSPDRVGVEK. The complete CDR3 protein is CASSPDRVGVEKLFF.

On this clone itself: The read finishes 3 residues shy of the CDR3 end, and the germline J gene is used to complete it. The J gene is TRBJ1-1, the V gene TRBV5-1; TRBD1 matches 9 bases. V lost 7 bases and J lost 0; bases outside the gene matches: 7. Looked up from germline, CDR1 is SGHRS and CDR2 is YFSETQ. The length of the CDR3 is 15 residues. The covered CDR3 bases are TGCGCCAGCGGACTAGACAGGGGGATGAACACTGAA. Its protein is CASGLDRGMNTE. From start to end, the CDR3 is CASGLDRGMNTEAFF.

As to this clone: Sequencing ends 3 residues short of the CDR3 end; the germline J gene provides the rest. J is TRBJ2-5 and V is TRBV30; tentative D call: TRBD1 (5 bases). Trimming took 3 bases from V and 5 from J, leaving 13 bases between them. Germline CDR1 reads GTSNPN; CDR2 reads SVGIG (reference sequence). The CDR3 totals 13 residues. Partial CDR3 DNA: TGTGCCTGGAGACCAGGGAATTGGGAGACC. It specifies CAWRPGNWET. The entire CDR3 reads CAWRPGNWETQYF.

With regard to this clone: The read ends 3 residues shy of where the CDR3 ends; the end is completed using the germline J gene. The chain couples TRBV19 to TRBJ2-3; D is perhaps TRBD1 (6 bases). Trimming left V 3 bases short and J 4 bases short, with 8 bases between. This CDR3 region has 13 residues. Looked up from germline, CDR1 is LNHDA and CDR2 is SQIVND (reference sequence). The sequenced part of the CDR3 DNA is TGTGCCAGTAGTATGGGACATCCAGATACG. This encodes CASSMGHPDT. The full CDR3 sequence reads CASSMGHPDTQYF. Drawing the rest from reference TRBV19 and TRBJ2-3, the complete variable domain is DGGITQSPKYLFRKEGQNVTLSCEQNLNHDAMYWYRQDPGQGLRLIYYSQIVNDFQKGDIAEGYSVSREKKESFPLTVTSAQKNPTAFYLCASSMGHPDTQYFGPGTRLTVL.

To note about this clone: The read gets to within 3 residues of the CDR3 end, and the germline J gene fills in the rest. The chain employs TRBV7-2 and TRBJ1-3, with D tentatively TRBD1 (6 bases). Trimming stripped 5 bases from V and 0 bases from J, with 11 bases between. Germline lookup yields CDR1 SGHTA and CDR2 FQGNSA. The CDR3 is 15 amino acids. The sequenced part of the CDR3 DNA is TGTGCCAGCAGCCGAGACAGGAACTCTGGAAACACC. Translated, it gives CASSRDRNSGNT. The whole CDR3 sequence reads CASSRDRNSGNTIYF.

Turning to this clone: The CDR3 end lies 3 residues beyond the end of the read and is filled in from the germline J gene. The V call is TRBV20-1, the J call TRBJ2-3; TRBD2 agrees at 10 bases. Germline CDR1 reads DFQATT; CDR2 reads SNEGSKA (reference sequence). This CDR3 contains 20 residues. The V gene end was trimmed by 0 bases and the J gene end by 0 bases; junction bases not matched to a gene: 15. CDR3 protein: CSARDRVGLAGVGSTDTQYF. The DNA read from the CDR3 is TGCAGTGCTAGAGATCGTGTAGGGCTAGCGGGGGTCGGTAGCACAGATACG.

A remark on this clone: The read ends 3 residues shy of where the CDR3 ends; the end is completed using the germline J gene. The rearrangement uses TRBV5-1 and TRBJ2-1; TRBD2 agrees at 8 bases. V lost 4 bases and J lost 5; bases outside the gene matches: 8. The germline CDR1 and CDR2 sequences are SGHRS and YFSETQ. The CDR3 totals 15 residues. The CDR3 spells CASSKVLTSDNEQFF. CDR3 DNA, as far as it was read: TGCGCCAGCAGCAAGGTATTGACTAGCGACAATGAG.

For this clone: The CDR3 end lies 3 residues beyond the end of the read and is filled in from the germline J gene. The chain combines TRBV6-2 or TRBV6-3 with TRBJ1-1; 8 bases align to TRBD1. The CDR3 has 14 residues. V dropped 3 bases and J dropped 4; count of bases not matched to a gene: 4. Germline V CDR1 and CDR2: MNHEY, SVGEGT. CDR3 sequence: CASSYFTGGTEAFF. The DNA read from the CDR3 is TGTGCCAGCAGTTATTTCACAGGGGGCACTGAA.

As concerns this clone: From the germline J gene comes the end of the CDR3, since the read stops 3 residues before it. The chain couples TRBV18 to TRBJ1-2; D is possibly TRBD1 (6 bases). The CDR3 loop spans 14 amino acids. The V gene lost 2 bases and the J gene lost 6 bases, with 13 bases spanning the gap. CDR1 and CDR2 from the germline V gene are KGHSH and LQKENI. The CDR3 sequence is CASSPLKGENGYTF. CDR3 DNA, as far as it was read: TGTGCCAGCTCACCATTAAAGGGGGAAAATGGC.

In the case of this clone: The read comes to an end 3 residues before the CDR3 does, leaving the germline J gene to fill in the end. The chain uses TRBV30 and TRBJ2-3; TRBD1 matches 7 bases. The CDR3 extends over 15 amino acids. V was clipped by 0 bases and J by 5 bases; unmatched bases: 8. Per germline, CDR1 GTSNPN and CDR2 SVGIG (reference sequence). CDR3 loop: CAWSVRGGALDTQYF. The sequenced part of the CDR3 DNA is TGTGCCTGGAGTGTACGAGGGGGCGCGTTAGATACG.

As concerns this clone: The CDR3 end lies 3 residues beyond the end of the read and is filled in from the germline J gene. The chain links TRBV6-2 or TRBV6-3 to TRBJ2-1, with 7 bases identical to TRBD2. The germline V gene encodes CDR1 MNHEY and CDR2 SVGEGT. The J segment lost 4 bases and the V segment lost 6 bases, leaving 9 bases of the junction unmatched. The CDR3 is 15 amino acids. CDR3 bases read: TGTGCCAGCAGCCGGACCCGGGGGGATTACAATGAG. It translates to CASSRTRGDYNE. The whole CDR3 sequence reads CASSRTRGDYNEQFF.

Worth noting for this clone: The CDR3 end is not reached by the read, which stops 3 residues before it; the germline J gene fills it in. The chain combines TRBV30 with TRBJ1-6; no clear D. Germline CDR1 and CDR2: GTSNPN and SVGIG (reference sequence). The germline V and J ends were trimmed by 4 bases and 5 bases, with 6 bases remaining between them. The CDR3 consists of 12 residues. The CDR3 loop reads CAWKANNSPLHF. The CDR3 bases that were read are TGTGCCTGGAAAGCAAATAATTCACCC.

Worth noting for this clone: The observed sequence ends 3 residues before the CDR3 terminus, with the missing tail filled in from the germline J gene. The chain joins TRBV10-3 to TRBJ2-5; 11 bases align to TRBD2. Germline V gene data show CDR1 as ENHRY and CDR2 as SYGVKD. The CDR3 runs to 18 residues. Trimming removed 0 bases from V and 5 bases from J; junction bases left unmatched: 11. The sequenced CDR3 bases are TGTGCCATCAGTGAGTCGACTCTAGCGGGAGGATTCACGGAGACC. Translation gives CAISESTLAGGFTET. The entire CDR3 protein reads CAISESTLAGGFTETQYF.

On this clone itself: The read ends 3 residues before the CDR3 terminus; that terminus is restored from the germline J gene. V and J are TRBV2 and TRBJ2-2; TRBD2 matches 8 bases. The CDR3 covers 19 residues. The V segment lost 6 bases and the J segment 6 bases; nucleotides outside the gene matches: 21. Germline loops: CDR1 SNHLY, CDR2 FYNNEI. The covered CDR3 bases are TGTGCCAGCAGGGGCGGGAGGCCCTTTTCGGGTAATAGCGCCGGGGAG. As protein: CASRGGRPFSGNSAGE. The whole CDR3 is CASRGGRPFSGNSAGELFF.

In regard to this clone: The CDR3 extends 3 residues past the end of the read, so its final part is completed from the germline J gene. This chain links TRBV7-8 with TRBJ1-1, with D tentatively TRBD1 (6 bases). This CDR3 contains 14 residues. Germline CDR1 SGHVS, CDR2 FQNEAQ. V was cut by 2 bases and J by 6 bases, with 13 bases left in between. CDR3 DNA (partial): TGTGCCAGCAGCTTATCCAGGGGAGTCCCTGAA. Its protein product is CASSLSRGVPE. The full CDR3 reads CASSLSRGVPEAFF.

Regarding this clone: From the germline J gene comes the end of the CDR3, since the read stops 3 residues before it. The chain links TRBV3-1 (or the pseudogene TRBV3-2) to TRBJ1-2; TRBD1 is a possible D gene (5 bases). The CDR3 totals 13 residues. Trimming pared 7 bases from V and 3 bases from J, leaving 12 bases between. CDR1 LGHDT and CDR2 YNNKEL come from the germline V gene (reference sequence). CDR3 residues: CASNGQGDYGYTF. The part of the CDR3 DNA that was read is TGTGCCAGCAATGGGCAGGGAGACTATGGC.

On this clone itself: The read gets to within 3 residues of the CDR3 end, and the germline J gene fills in the rest. The chain links TRBV12-3 or TRBV12-4 to TRBJ2-1; 8 bases line up with TRBD2. This CDR3 has 14 amino acids. The junction had 8 bases not matched to a gene; V was cut back by 6 bases and J by 7 bases. The CDR3 sequence is CASSYTSGENEQFF. CDR3 DNA, as far as it was read: TGTGCCAGCAGCTACACTAGCGGTGAGAATGAG.

Concerning this clone itself: The read comes to an end 3 residues before the CDR3 does, leaving the germline J gene to fill in the end. The rearrangement joins TRBV20-1 to TRBJ2-6; D may be TRBD1 or TRBD2 (5 bases each). Trimming pared 4 bases from V and 2 bases from J, leaving 9 bases between. This CDR3 is built from 14 residues. Germline CDR1 is DFQATT and CDR2 is SNEGSKA (reference sequence). The CDR3 is CSAMRGAGANVLTF. Incomplete CDR3 DNA: TGCAGTGCTATGAGGGGAGCTGGGGCCAACGTC.

Of note for this clone: The read ends 3 residues shy of where the CDR3 ends; the end is completed using the germline J gene. This chain links TRBV19 with TRBJ1-1, with D hard to call. The germline CDR1 and CDR2 sequences are LNHDA and SQIVND (reference sequence). V lost 9 bases, J lost 4 bases, and 15 bases lay in between. CDR3 length: 13 residues. CDR3 DNA, as far as it was read: TGTGCCAGCGAGTCTCATCAAGGCACTGAA. Its translation: CASESHQGTE. Given in full, the CDR3 is CASESHQGTEAFF.

With respect to this clone: The junction departs from the called germline gene at one end, perhaps through a read error. The CDR3 end falls 3 residues outside the read, so it is completed with the germline J gene. The rearrangement joins TRBV4-2 to TRBJ2-7; 7 bases agree with TRBD1. The CDR3 has 17 residues. The germline gives CDR1 LGHNA, CDR2 YNFKEQ. The part of the CDR3 DNA that was read is TGCGCCAGCAGCCAAGGACTCCCGGGACAGATTCCCTACGAG. Its translation: CASSQGLPGQIPYE. The CDR3 reads in full as CASSQGLPGQIPYEQYF.

On this clone itself: The CDR3 end falls 3 residues outside the read, so it is completed with the germline J gene. This chain connects TRBV5-1 to TRBJ1-1; no definite D call. The CDR3 runs 14 residues. Deletions cut 0 bases from V and 7 bases from J, with 13 bases between. From germline, CDR1 is SGHRS and CDR2 YFSETQ. The CDR3 spells CASSLAVSSFEAFF. The covered CDR3 bases are TGCGCCAGCAGCTTGGCAGTCTCATCATTTGAA.

CDR3 sequence: CASTSPGTSAYNEQFF. CDR3 bases read: TGTGCCAGTACCTCTCCCGGGACTAGCGCTTACAATGAG. J is TRBJ2-1 and V is TRBV19, with 10 bases identical to TRBD2. The DNA ends 3 residues before the CDR3 does, and the rest of the CDR3 is filled in from the germline J gene. Unmatched junction bases numbered 10, after V lost 7 bases and J lost 4 bases. The CDR3 sequence is 16 residues long. CDR1 is LNHDA, CDR2 SQIVND, per germline (reference sequence).

A note on this clone: The read ends 3 residues shy of where the CDR3 ends; the end is completed using the germline J gene. The rearrangement links TRBV19 to TRBJ1-6; D may be TRBD1 (5 bases). V was cut by 5 bases and J by 11 bases, with 10 bases left in between. This CDR3 has 12 amino acids. Germline V gene sequence: CDR1 LNHDA, CDR2 SQIVND (reference sequence). CDR3 in amino acids: CASSVRGTPLHF. CDR3 DNA, as far as it was read: TGTGCCAGTAGTGTCCGGGGGACACCC.

As regards this clone: Read sequence stops 3 residues before the CDR3 end, and the germline J gene provides the missing end. The chain combines TRBV28 with TRBJ2-7; D call uncertain. V was cut by 3 bases and J by 2 bases, with 11 bases left in between. The CDR3 length is 14 residues. Germline loops: CDR1 MDHEN, CDR2 SYDVKM. CDR3 bases read: TGTGCCAGCAGTTTTGCAGTCCAGACCTACGAG. As protein: CASSFAVQTYE. In full, the CDR3 reads CASSFAVQTYEQYF.